The T cell receptor (beta chain) under discussion was sequenced for a study of blood T cell repertoires in COVID-19 (dated by TCRdb to about 2020). Turning to the overall study: The collaborator samples originated in the United States, Italy and Spain and spanned the acute and convalescent phases of COVID-19. The repertoires were made available in a free public database intended to serve as a resource for research on the immune response to SARS-CoV-2. Where available, HLA class I and class II types were taken from metadata supplied by the sample provider and were not determined by assay-based typing. Samples were obtained from the ongoing ImmuneRACE study (first 160 participants) and from over a thousand subjects provided by 6 global collaborators. A de-identified subject ID, COVID-19 status, age in years and sex were almost always included in the sample metadata. The material from the prospective study consisted of cDNA or gDNA derived from T cells, B-cell-depleted T cells, or PBMCs. The dataset comprised deeply sampled blood TCRbeta repertoires from subjects exposed to, actively infected with, or recovered from COVID-19.

TCRbeta CDR3 regions were amplified from genomic DNA by means of the immunoSEQ Assay, a bias-controlled multiplex PCR. The paper's processing steps were these. The number of nucleated cells in each sample was estimated by amplification of reference gene primers within the assay. To quantify the absolute abundance of each unique TCRbeta CDR3 rearrangement, sequence reads were collapsed and filtered. Productive Simpson clonality was computed per sample as the square root of Simpson's diversity index over productive rearrangements. TCRdb mirrors the immuneACCESS table, restricted to in-frame sequences. Some clones are absent from its copies; in checked studies, under half trace to an unresolved V gene, and the reason for the others is unknown. The V and J calls and clone size are taken from that table; D and trimming were inferred from the DNA. Across this sample there are roughly 71,000 clones, with 70% to 90% seen only once. Clones ranked in the top ten supply roughly 2% of the sample.

Whole blood was collected in K2EDTA tubes by collaborating institutions according to the institutions' own protocols. Collaborator samples were shipped for TCRbeta analysis as frozen whole blood, isolated PBMCs, or DNA extracted from either sample type. Points on this clone: Its binding antigen is unknown. No base-level quality is on record; no much larger clone is a single base apart.

Overall study results and their limits: Clinical and demographic metadata were provided uncurated, with the amount varying by source and participant.

The CDR3 sequence holds 13 residues, the cysteine and phenylalanine included. The sequence is cut down to CDR3 DNA, 39 bases in frame from base 1. CDR1 SGDLS and CDR2 YYNGEE were looked up in the germline V gene. V was cut back by 0 bases and J by 14 bases, leaving a gap of 17 bases between them. The chain couples TRBV9 to TRBJ1-1; 5 matching bases give a weak D call of TRBD1. The clonotype originates from a man younger than 45 with acute or convalescent COVID-19. Sequencing was carried out using peripheral blood. The nucleotides are TGTGCCAGCAGCGTAGTTCAATTAGGGGCAATGTTCTTT. It is translated as CASSVVQLGAMFF.